The present T cell receptor (beta chain) was sequenced within a study of OX40 agonist ivuxolimab in advanced cancers. General observations from the study: Both blood CD4+ and CD8+ T cells showed clonal growth by week 6 at 0.1 to 3.0 mg/kg. Expanded peripheral T cells had an undetermined antigen specificity.

This CDR3 has 15 residues. CDR1 is SGHTA and CDR2 is FQGTGA in the germline V gene. V trimming: 5 bases; J trimming: 0 bases; junction bases outside the gene matches: 4. Enrollment shut out patients with autoimmune disease history or systemic immunosuppression. Drawing of blood for sampling happened at baseline, at cycle 4 day 1, and at cycle 7 day 1. For this clone: What it binds is not known.

Method: immunoSEQ multiplex PCR; TCRdb's copy keeps in-frame clones and lacks some. The sample has fewer than 140,000 clones; about nine tenths are singletons. The clonotype originates from an adult with an advanced solid tumor such as melanoma, head and neck, liver or kidney cancer. This sequence joins TRBV7-3 and TRBJ2-3; 8 bases are shared with TRBD1. The sample in question was CD4+ or CD8+ T cells sorted from blood, obtained in a trial of the OX40 agonist ivuxolimab. The CDR3 spells CASSPTGVSTDTQYF. The CDR3 DNA follows: TGTGCCAGCAGCCCGACAGGGGTGAGCACAGATACGCAGTATTTT.